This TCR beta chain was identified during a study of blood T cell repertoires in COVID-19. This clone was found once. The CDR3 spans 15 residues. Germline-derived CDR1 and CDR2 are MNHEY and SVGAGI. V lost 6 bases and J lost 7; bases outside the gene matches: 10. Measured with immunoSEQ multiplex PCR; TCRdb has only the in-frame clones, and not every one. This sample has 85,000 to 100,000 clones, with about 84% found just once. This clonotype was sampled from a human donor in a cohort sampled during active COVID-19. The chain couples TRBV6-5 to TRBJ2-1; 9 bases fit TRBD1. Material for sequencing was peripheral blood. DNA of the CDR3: TGTGCCAGCAGGGCACAGGGGGCTACCTTGAATGAGCAGTTCTTC. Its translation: CASRAQGATLNEQFF.